This passage covers 29 T cell receptor beta chains from one sample sequenced in a study of shared clonotypes between healthy human individuals. The assay was immunoSEQ multiplex PCR, and TCRdb's table has in-frame clones only and misses some. The data show about 2,200,000 clones, roughly 91% seen once. Naive CD8 cells were CD45RO-negative, positively selected for CCR7, excluding terminally differentiated effector memory CD45RA+ cells. Material for sequencing was naive CD8+ T cells from PBMCs. These receptors all stem from a young man in good health. Some clones in this sample may be carry-over from other donors' samples.

This clone was seen just once. This chain joins TRBV9 and TRBJ2-7; D not certain. Germline assignment: CDR1 SGDLS and CDR2 YYNGEE. The CDR3 length is 14 residues. Trimming removed 0 bases at V and 4 bases at J, with 11 bases between. As DNA, the CDR3 is TGTGCCAGCAGCGTAGGCCCAGTCCGGTACGAGCAGTACTTC. This sequence encodes CASSVGPVRYEQYF.

V is TRBV5-8 and J is TRBJ2-3; 8 bases agree with TRBD1. The CDR3 is 16 residues long. The ends lost 4 bases at V and 0 bases at J; junction bases unmatched: 7. Germline V CDR1 and CDR2: SGHTS, YDEGEE. The CDR3 loop reads CASSRGTGSSTDTQYF. The CDR3 DNA reads as TGTGCCAGCAGCCGTGGGACAGGTAGTAGCACAGATACGCAGTATTTT.

The V gene is TRBV7-6, the J gene TRBJ2-2; possible D gene TRBD2, 7 bases. The V gene's germline CDR1 is SGHVS and CDR2 FNYEAQ. V gave up 1 base and J gave up 0 bases, with 12 bases separating them. The CDR3 spans 17 residues. CDR3 sequence (DNA): TGTGCCAGCAGCTTAGATCCGGGGGGCGCGAACACCGGGGAGCTGTTTTTT. This sequence encodes CASSLDPGGANTGELFF.

The J gene is TRBJ1-2, the V gene TRBV11-2; D gene unclear. The CDR3 spans 12 residues. The germline V gene encodes CDR1 SGHAT and CDR2 FQNNGV. V dropped 5 bases and J dropped 10 bases, with 14 bases sitting between them. The CDR3 coding sequence is TGTGCCAGCAGCCCCGGGAGAGTTAACTACACCTTC. It codes for CASSPGRVNYTF. Complete variable domain (other parts from reference TRBV11-2 and TRBJ1-2): EAGVAQSPRYKIIEKRQSVAFWCNPISGHATLYWYQQILGQGPKLLIQFQNNGVVDDSQLPKDRFSAERLKGVDSTLKIQPAKLEDSAVYLCASSPGRVNYTFGSGTRLTVV.

The V gene is TRBV6-5, the J gene TRBJ2-1, with 7 bases identical to TRBD1. Per germline, CDR1 MNHEY and CDR2 SVGAGI. The junction had 0 bases not matched to a gene; V was cut back by 0 bases and J by 10 bases. CDR3 length: 12 residues. The CDR3 here is CASSYSGGEQFF. The CDR3 DNA sequence: TGTGCCAGCAGTTACTCAGGGGGCGAGCAGTTCTTC.

The chain is built from TRBV28 and TRBJ2-1; the D gene is possibly TRBD2 (6 bases). Per germline, CDR1 MDHEN and CDR2 SYDVKM. The germline V and J ends were trimmed by 2 bases and 10 bases, with 18 bases remaining between them. The CDR3 spans 15 residues. CDR3 in amino acids: CASSLLLARGLEQFF. Written as DNA, the CDR3 is TGTGCCAGCAGTTTACTATTGGCCCGGGGACTGGAGCAGTTCTTC. Using reference TRBV28 and TRBJ2-1 for the parts outside the CDR3, the full variable domain is DVKVTQSSRYLVKRTGEKVFLECVQDMDHENMFWYRQDPGLGLRLIYFSYDVKMKEKGDIPEGYSVSREKKERFSLILESASTNQTSMYLCASSLLLARGLEQFFGPGTRLTVL.

The chain is built from TRBV27 and TRBJ2-1, with 10 bases matching TRBD2. Germline trimming cut 4 bases from V and 4 bases from J; bases unmatched to any gene: 4. From germline, CDR1 is MNHEY and CDR2 SMNVEV (reference sequence). The CDR3 contains 15 residues. CDR3 sequence reads: CASSSVAGGYNEQFF. CDR3 in DNA: TGTGCCAGCAGTTCCGTAGCGGGAGGATACAATGAGCAGTTCTTC.

The rearrangement uses TRBV7-9 and TRBJ2-7; either TRBD1 or TRBD2 may fit D (6 bases each). Germline V CDR1 and CDR2: SEHNR, FQNEAQ (reference sequence). CDR3 length equals 14 residues. With 3 bases removed from V and 5 bases from J, the gap between germline ends came to 14 bases. CDR3 protein: CASSFVLRGDEQYF. In DNA, the CDR3 is TGTGCCAGCAGCTTTGTATTAAGGGGGGACGAGCAGTACTTC.

About this clone itself: Other DNA sequences within the sample encode an identical CDR3. The gene calls are TRBV7-2 and TRBJ1-1, with TRBD1 as a possible D gene (5 bases). CDR1 and CDR2 (germline): SGHTA, FQGNSA. Deletions cut 3 bases from V and 5 bases from J, with 13 bases between. This CDR3 has 14 amino acids. In DNA, the CDR3 is TGTGCCAGCAGCTTGAGGGCGTGGGGGACTGAAGCTTTCTTT. It encodes CASSLRAWGTEAFF.

As regards this clone: In the same sample, other DNA sequences code for this CDR3. The V gene is TRBV30, the J gene TRBJ2-1; TRBD2 might be the D (5 bases). Trimming shortened V by 5 bases and J by 3 bases, and 5 bases separated the two germline ends. CDR3 length: 11 residues. Germline lookup yields CDR1 GTSNPN and CDR2 SVGIG (reference sequence). CDR3 loop: CAWRDYNEQFF. As DNA, the CDR3 is TGTGCCTGGCGGGACTACAATGAGCAGTTCTTC.

The chain combines TRBV2 with TRBJ2-7; 13 nucleotides line up with TRBD2. This CDR3 has 14 residues. Germline-derived CDR1 and CDR2 are SNHLY and FYNNEI. Trimming at V came to 6 bases and at J to 2 bases, leaving 1 base not matched to a gene. Here the CDR3 reads CASRGLAGAYEQYF. The CDR3 DNA reads as TGTGCCAGCAGAGGACTAGCGGGAGCCTACGAGCAGTACTTC.

The gene calls are TRBV4-1 and TRBJ2-3, with a weak D call TRBD2 (5 bases). CDR3 length equals 16 residues. V was clipped by 0 bases and J by 4 bases, with 14 bases between them. The V gene's germline CDR1 is MGHRA and CDR2 YSYEKL. As DNA, the CDR3 is TGCGCCAGCAGCCAAGATCGGCTAGCCGAAGCAGATACGCAGTATTTT. Protein product: CASSQDRLAEADTQYF.

V gene TRBV4-1 combines with J gene TRBJ2-1; D not certain. CDR1 and CDR2 from the germline V gene are MGHRA and YSYEKL. Trimming left V 0 bases short and J 1 base short, with 10 bases between. The CDR3 is made up of 16 amino acids. CDR3 protein: CASSQEDRISYNEQFF. CDR3 nucleotide sequence: TGCGCCAGCAGCCAAGAGGATCGGATTTCCTACAATGAGCAGTTCTTC.

The chain has TRBV25-1 and TRBJ1-2, with 8 bases identical to TRBD1. The V and J ends lost 7 bases and 7 bases, in that order; junction bases with no gene match: 8. The CDR3 sequence is 13 residues long. Germline CDR1 is MGHDK and CDR2 is SYGVNS. The CDR3 spells CASTIGTGGGYTF. CDR3 nucleotide sequence: TGTGCCAGCACCATAGGGACAGGAGGTGGCTACACCTTC.

This chain connects TRBV4-1 to TRBJ2-7; the D gene is possibly TRBD1 (5 bases). From germline, CDR1 is MGHRA and CDR2 YSYEKL. This CDR3 has 13 residues. V was cut by 4 bases and J by 5 bases, with 12 bases left in between. CDR3: CASSPGLGDEQYF. The CDR3 nucleotides read TGCGCCAGCAGCCCCGGTCTAGGGGACGAGCAGTACTTC.

With respect to this clone: Other DNA sequences from this sample encode an identical CDR3 as well. The gene calls are TRBV6-6 and TRBJ2-7; D not resolved. Deletions cut 0 bases from V and 0 bases from J, with 6 bases between. The CDR3 length is 14 residues. CDR1 and CDR2 from the germline V gene are MNHNY and SVGAGI (reference sequence). Here the CDR3 DNA reads TGTGCCAGCAGTTACTCGGCCAGCTCCTACGAGCAGTACTTC. Its translation is CASSYSASSYEQYF.

The chain has TRBV11-2 and TRBJ2-1; the D is unclear. CDR3 size: 13 residues. Germline V gene lookup returns CDR1 SGHAT and CDR2 FQNNGV. V was cut by 2 bases and J by 6 bases, with 8 bases left in between. CDR3 bases: TGTGCCAGCAGCTTACTCGTGGTCAATGAGCAGTTCTTC. It specifies CASSLLVVNEQFF.

The V and J genes are TRBV28 and TRBJ1-6; D remains ambiguous. The length of the CDR3 is 14 residues. Germline values: CDR1 MDHEN, CDR2 SYDVKM. Trimming stripped 3 bases from V and 5 bases from J, with 8 bases between. CDR3 sequence (DNA): TGTGCCAGCAGTTTGGGGAGCAATAATTCACCCCTCCACTTT. It is translated as CASSLGSNNSPLHF.

V and J are TRBV7-9 and TRBJ2-1, with 8 bases lining up with TRBD2. The CDR3 loop spans 15 amino acids. Per germline, CDR1 SEHNR and CDR2 FQNEAQ (reference sequence). The V gene end was trimmed by 6 bases and the J gene end by 8 bases; junction bases not matched to a gene: 12. The CDR3: CASRGPGLAGDEQFF. The DNA of the CDR3 is TGTGCCAGCAGGGGTCCCGGGCTAGCGGGCGATGAGCAGTTCTTC.

V and J are TRBV6-1 and TRBJ1-2; D perhaps matches TRBD1 (6 bases). Trimming took 1 base from V and 0 from J, leaving 12 bases between them. CDR3 length: 16 residues. CDR1 and CDR2 (germline): MNHNS, SASEGT. The CDR3 region is CASSEDRVLANYGYTF. CDR3 bases: TGTGCCAGCAGTGAAGACAGGGTTTTGGCTAACTATGGCTACACCTTC.

The DNA for the CDR3 is TGTGCCAGCAGCGCTACAGGGTTCTCTGGAAACACCATATATTTT. This encodes CASSATGFSGNTIYF. V gene TRBV9 combines with J gene TRBJ1-3; maybe TRBD1 (6 bases). Germline values: CDR1 SGDLS, CDR2 YYNGEE. Trimming took off 3 bases at V and 0 bases at J, with 10 bases between the two ends. The CDR3 extends over 15 amino acids.

The V and J genes are TRBV14 and TRBJ1-2, with D maybe TRBD1 (5 bases). V lost 4 bases and J lost 4, with 19 bases in between. Germline lookup yields CDR1 SGHDN and CDR2 FVKESK. The CDR3 extends over 16 amino acids. In nucleotides, the CDR3 is TGTGCCAGCAGCCCGACCCGAAAGGGGATTCCCTATGGCTACACCTTC. It is translated as CASSPTRKGIPYGYTF.

The chain uses TRBV4-1 and TRBJ1-1; 7 nucleotides agree with TRBD1. The length of the CDR3 is 16 residues. Trimming removed 0 bases from V and 1 base from J; junction bases left unmatched: 5. Germline CDR1 is MGHRA and CDR2 is YSYEKL. DNA of the CDR3: TGCGCCAGCAGCCAAGATATGGGACAGCAGAACACTGAAGCTTTCTTT. Residues: CASSQDMGQQNTEAFF.

The rearrangement uses TRBV27 and TRBJ2-2; D is uncertain. The germline V gene encodes CDR1 MNHEY and CDR2 SMNVEV (reference sequence). Trimming took off 2 bases at V and 5 bases at J, with 15 bases between the two ends. The CDR3 contains 16 residues. CDR3 coding DNA: TGTGCCAGCAGTTTAGGGTACCGCGGAAAAACCGGGGAGCTGTTTTTT. Its translation: CASSLGYRGKTGELFF.

Comment on this clone: Other DNA sequences in this sample translate to the same CDR3. The V gene is TRBV27, the J gene TRBJ2-7; D is unclear. This CDR3 contains 13 residues. Trimming stripped 3 bases from V and 3 bases from J, with 9 bases between. Germline lookup yields CDR1 MNHEY and CDR2 SMNVEV (reference sequence). In nucleotides, the CDR3 is TGTGCCAGCAGTTTTGGGCAGTTCTACGAGCAGTACTTC. Its protein product is CASSFGQFYEQYF.

The rearrangement joins TRBV7-2 to TRBJ2-7; D unresolved. The germline CDR1 and CDR2 sequences are SGHTA and FQGNSA. The CDR3 has 14 amino acids. V was shortened by 3 bases and J by 2 bases, with 11 bases between the two germline ends. CDR3 DNA: TGTGCCAGCAGCTTGTCTCGAAACACCTACGAGCAGTACTTC. Residues: CASSLSRNTYEQYF.

This chain joins TRBV29-1 and TRBJ1-1; D call uncertain. The V gene lost 4 bases and the J gene lost 4 bases, with 16 bases spanning the gap. The germline CDR1 and CDR2 sequences are SQVTM and ANQGSEA. This CDR3 has 14 residues. CDR3 region: CSVAMTTFGTEAFF. The CDR3 DNA reads TGCAGCGTTGCTATGACGACCTTTGGCACTGAAGCTTTCTTT.

This clone was recorded only once. CDR3 amino acids: CASSRRGLVGWDEKLFF. The CDR3 DNA sequence: TGTGCCAGCAGCCGCAGGGGGCTCGTGGGGTGGGATGAAAAACTGTTTTTT. The chain links TRBV28 to TRBJ1-4; 8 bases agree with TRBD1. J gave up 6 bases and V 6 bases, and 15 bases lay outside the gene matches. The CDR3 loop spans 17 amino acids. From germline, CDR1 is MDHEN and CDR2 SYDVKM.

J is TRBJ2-3 and V is TRBV9, with 8 bases that match TRBD1. Trimming took 2 bases from V and 2 from J; bases not matched to a gene: 4. The germline CDR1 and CDR2 sequences are SGDLS and YYNGEE. The length of the CDR3 is 15 residues. The CDR3 region is CASSVTGGFTDTQYF. Written as DNA, the CDR3 is TGTGCCAGCAGCGTTACAGGGGGTTTCACAGATACGCAGTATTTT.